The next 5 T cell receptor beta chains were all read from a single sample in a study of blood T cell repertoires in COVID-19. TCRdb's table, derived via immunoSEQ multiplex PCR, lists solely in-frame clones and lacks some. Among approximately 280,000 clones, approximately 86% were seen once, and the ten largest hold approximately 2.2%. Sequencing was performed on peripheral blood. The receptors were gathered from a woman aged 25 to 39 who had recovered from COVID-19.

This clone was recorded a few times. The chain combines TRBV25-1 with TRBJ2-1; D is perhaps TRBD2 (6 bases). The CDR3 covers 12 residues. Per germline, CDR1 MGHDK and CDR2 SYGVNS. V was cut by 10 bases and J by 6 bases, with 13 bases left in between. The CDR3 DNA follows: TGTGCCATCGGGAGTGGAGCCAATGAGCAGTTCTTC. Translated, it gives CAIGSGANEQFF.

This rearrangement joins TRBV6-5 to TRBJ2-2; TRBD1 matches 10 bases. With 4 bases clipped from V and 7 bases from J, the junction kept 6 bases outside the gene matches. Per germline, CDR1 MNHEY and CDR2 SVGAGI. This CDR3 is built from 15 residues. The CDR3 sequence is CASSWTGGAGGELFF. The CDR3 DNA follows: TGTGCCAGCAGTTGGACAGGGGGAGCGGGCGGGGAGCTGTTTTTT.

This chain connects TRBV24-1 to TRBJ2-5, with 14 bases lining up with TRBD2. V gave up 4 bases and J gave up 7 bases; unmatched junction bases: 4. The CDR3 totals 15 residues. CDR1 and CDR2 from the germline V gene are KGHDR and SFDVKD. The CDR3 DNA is TGTGCCACCAGTGACCCCGGACTAGCGGGGGGGACCCAGTACTTC. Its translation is CATSDPGLAGGTQYF.

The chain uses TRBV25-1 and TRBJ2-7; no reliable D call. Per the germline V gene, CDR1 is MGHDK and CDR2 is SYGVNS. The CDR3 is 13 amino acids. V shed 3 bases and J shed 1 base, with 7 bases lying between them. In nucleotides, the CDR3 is TGTGCCAGCAGTGACGGAGTTTCCTACGAGCAGTACTTC. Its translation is CASSDGVSYEQYF.

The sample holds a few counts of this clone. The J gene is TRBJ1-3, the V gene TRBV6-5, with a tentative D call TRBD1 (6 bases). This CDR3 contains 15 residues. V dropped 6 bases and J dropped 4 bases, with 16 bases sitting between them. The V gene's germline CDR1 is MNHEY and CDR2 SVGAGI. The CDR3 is CASRARTVFGNTIYF. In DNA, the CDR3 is TGTGCCAGCAGGGCCCGGACAGTTTTCGGAAACACCATATATTTT.